Reported below is one T cell receptor beta chain. This entry belongs to a study of control samples from healthy donors and cancer patients. Trimming took 2 bases from V and 5 from J, leaving 15 bases between them. The CDR3 has 15 amino acids. Germline-derived CDR1 and CDR2 are MDHEN and SYDVKM. Data came from immunoSEQ multiplex PCR; TCRdb stores just in-frame clones and leaves some out. This table holds under 200,000 clones. Sequencing was done on a sample of blood. The receptor's source is a woman in her 30s in good health. The chain uses TRBV28 and TRBJ1-2; D gene unclear. In DNA, the CDR3 is TGTGCCAGCAGTTTAGCGGGTTTCGCCATATATGGCTACACCTTC. It codes for CASSLAGFAIYGYTF.